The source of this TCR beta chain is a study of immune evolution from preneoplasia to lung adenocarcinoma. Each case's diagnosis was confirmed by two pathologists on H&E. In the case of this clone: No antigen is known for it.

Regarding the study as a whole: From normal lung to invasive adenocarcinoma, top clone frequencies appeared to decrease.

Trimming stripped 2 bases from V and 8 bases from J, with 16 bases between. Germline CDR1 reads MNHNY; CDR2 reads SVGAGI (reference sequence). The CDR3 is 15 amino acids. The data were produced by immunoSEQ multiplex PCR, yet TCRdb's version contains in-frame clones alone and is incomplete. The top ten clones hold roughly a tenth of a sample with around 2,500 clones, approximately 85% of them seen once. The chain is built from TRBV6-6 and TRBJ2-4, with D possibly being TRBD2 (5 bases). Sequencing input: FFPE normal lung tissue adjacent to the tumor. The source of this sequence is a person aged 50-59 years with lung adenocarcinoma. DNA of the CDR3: TGTGCCAGCAGTTACCTCAGTGATAGCGAGGACATTCAGTACTTC. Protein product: CASSYLSDSEDIQYF.